Sequencing of this TCR beta chain was carried out in a study of identical twins. This clonotype has more than one count but fewer than ten. TCRdb reprocessed the 5' RACE reads via MiXCR and lists one record per CDR3 protein. The sample has approximately 300,000 distinct CDR3 sequences, roughly 10% seen once; the top ten hold about 7.1%. The germline CDR1 and CDR2 sequences are SGHVS and FQNEAQ. The CDR3 spans 19 residues. J lost 3 bases, V lost 4 bases, and 19 bases had no gene match. The sample was also linked to a second study, of yellow fever vaccine responses in identical twins.

This sequence was found in a woman in her late teens or twenties in good health. Sequencing was done on a sample of CD8+ T cells sorted from blood. V gene TRBV7-8 combines with J gene TRBJ2-7, with 9 bases identical to TRBD1. The CDR3 reads CASSSLTGGETYRLYEQYF. The CDR3 bases are TGTGCCAGCAGCTCCCTGACAGGGGGGGAGACCTACCGCCTCTACGAGCAGTACTTC.